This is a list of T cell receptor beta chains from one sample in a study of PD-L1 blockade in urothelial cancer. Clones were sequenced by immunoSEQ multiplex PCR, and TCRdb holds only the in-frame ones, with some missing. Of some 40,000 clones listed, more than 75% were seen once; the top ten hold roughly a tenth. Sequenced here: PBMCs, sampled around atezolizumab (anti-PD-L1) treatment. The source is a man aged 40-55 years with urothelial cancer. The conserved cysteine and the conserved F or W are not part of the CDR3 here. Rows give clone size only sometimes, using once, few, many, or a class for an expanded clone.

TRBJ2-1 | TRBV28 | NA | ASRAGLAGGEPYNEQF
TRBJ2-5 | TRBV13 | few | ASRGTSAQETQY
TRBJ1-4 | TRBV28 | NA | ASSALESNEKLF
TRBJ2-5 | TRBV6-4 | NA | ASSESPLPWETQY
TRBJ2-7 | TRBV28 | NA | ASLGRRQGAIGEQY
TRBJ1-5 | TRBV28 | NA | ASSFLGDRDSRDQPQH
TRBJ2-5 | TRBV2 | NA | ASKGDGGLAGKYQETQY
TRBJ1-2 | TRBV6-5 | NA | ASSAGTGGDYGYT
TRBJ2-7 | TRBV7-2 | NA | ASRLETSRSYEQY
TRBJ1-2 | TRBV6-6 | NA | ASSYSRRESGYT